The source of this T cell receptor beta chain is a study of T-cell memory formation after mild COVID-19. Study summary: Most TCR clusters belonged to a single donor. Study-wide findings and caveats: Some clones that responded turned up in pre-infection memory, which suggests that cross-reactive memory joined in. Nothing confirmed that second-wave clones peaking on day 37 were specific for SARS-CoV-2.

This CDR3 is built from 11 residues. V lost 4 bases and J lost 8, with 8 bases in between. The germline V gene encodes CDR1 WSHSY and CDR2 SAAADI. The authors produced TCR alpha and TCR beta cDNA libraries with sample barcodes and UMIs by 5'RACE using constant-segment primers. TCRdb reanalysed the 5' RACE reads using MiXCR and keeps one entry per CDR3 protein. The table has roughly 350,000 distinct CDR3 sequences, around 27% seen once; the top ten hold roughly 14%. This clonotype was recorded at least ten times. What it binds is not known. The material sequenced was PBMCs or a T cell subset sorted from them (not recorded which). This TCR was recovered from an adult woman who had mild COVID-19 (a few samples of this study predate the infection). Cell type and time point are not known. The chain recombines TRBV10-2 with TRBJ1-1; D is uncertain. The CDR3 sequence: CASSVKWEAFF. CDR3 DNA: TGCGCCAGCAGTGTTAAATGGGAAGCTTTCTTT.